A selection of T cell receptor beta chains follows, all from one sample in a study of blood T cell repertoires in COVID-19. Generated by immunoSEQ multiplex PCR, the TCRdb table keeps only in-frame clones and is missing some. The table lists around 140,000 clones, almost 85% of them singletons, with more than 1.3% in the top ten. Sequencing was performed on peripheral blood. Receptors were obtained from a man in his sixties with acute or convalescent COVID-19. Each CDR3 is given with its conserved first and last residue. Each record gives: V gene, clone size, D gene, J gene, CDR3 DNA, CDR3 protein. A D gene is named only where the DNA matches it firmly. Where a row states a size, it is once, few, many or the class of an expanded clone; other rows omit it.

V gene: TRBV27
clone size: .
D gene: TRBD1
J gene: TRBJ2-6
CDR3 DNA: TGTGCCGCCGGGACAGGGTTAGTTGCTGGGGCCAACGTCCTGACTTTC
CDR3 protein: CAAGTGLVAGANVLTF

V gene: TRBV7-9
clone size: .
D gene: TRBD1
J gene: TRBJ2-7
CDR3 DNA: TGTGCCAGCAGCGGGACAGGGGGATCGAGACTAGACTCCTACGAGCAGTACTTC
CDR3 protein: CASSGTGGSRLDSYEQYF

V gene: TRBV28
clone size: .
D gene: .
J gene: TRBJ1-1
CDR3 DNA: TGTGCCAGCCTAAAAATGAACACTGAAGCTTTCTTT
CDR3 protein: CASLKMNTEAFF

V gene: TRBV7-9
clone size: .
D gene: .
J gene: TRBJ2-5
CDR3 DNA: TGTGCCAGCAGCCCGAGTCCCGCTGGAGAGACCCAGTACTTC
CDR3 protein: CASSPSPAGETQYF

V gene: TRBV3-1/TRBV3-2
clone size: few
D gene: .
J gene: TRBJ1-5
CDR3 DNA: TGTGCCAGCAGCCAAAGTTCCCTATTTCCGCAGCCCCAGCATTTT
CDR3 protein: CASSQSSLFPQPQHF

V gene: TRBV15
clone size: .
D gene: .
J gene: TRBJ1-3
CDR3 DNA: TGTGCCACCACCACGGGGGGGCCTTACGGCTCTGGAAACACCATATATTTT
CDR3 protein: CATTTGGPYGSGNTIYF

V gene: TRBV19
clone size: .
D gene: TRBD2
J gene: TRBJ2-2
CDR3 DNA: TGTGCCAGTCTAGCGGGAGGCGGAACCGGGGAGCTGTTTTTT
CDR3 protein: CASLAGGGTGELFF

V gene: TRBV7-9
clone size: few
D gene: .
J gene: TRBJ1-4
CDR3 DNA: TGTGCCAGCAGCTTGGTCACTAGGACAACTAATGAAAAACTGTTTTTT
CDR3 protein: CASSLVTRTTNEKLFF

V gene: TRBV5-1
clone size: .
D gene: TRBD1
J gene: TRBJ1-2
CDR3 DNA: TGCGCCAGCAACCCTGACAGGGACGGGGGCTACACCTTC
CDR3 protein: CASNPDRDGGYTF

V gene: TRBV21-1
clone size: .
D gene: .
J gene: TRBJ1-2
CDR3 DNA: TGTGCCAGCAGCAGTGAAGGGGGCAGGTATGGCTACACCTTC
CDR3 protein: CASSSEGGRYGYTF

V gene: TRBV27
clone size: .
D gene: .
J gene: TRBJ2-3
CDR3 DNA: TGTGCCAGCAGTTTCCAGGGAACTAGCACAGATACGCAGTATTTT
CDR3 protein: CASSFQGTSTDTQYF

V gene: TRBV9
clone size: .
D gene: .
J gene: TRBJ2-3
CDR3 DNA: TGTGCCAGCAGCACCCAGGGTGCAGATACGCAGTATTTT
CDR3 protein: CASSTQGADTQYF

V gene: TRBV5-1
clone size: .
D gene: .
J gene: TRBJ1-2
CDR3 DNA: TGCGCCAGCAGCCCGGACAGCGGTGGCTACACCTTC
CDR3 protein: CASSPDSGGYTF

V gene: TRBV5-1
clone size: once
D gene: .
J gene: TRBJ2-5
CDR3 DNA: TGCGCCAGCAGCTTGGCCGGTCAGGTGGGGAGCTCGGAGACCCAGTACTTC
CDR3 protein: CASSLAGQVGSSETQYF

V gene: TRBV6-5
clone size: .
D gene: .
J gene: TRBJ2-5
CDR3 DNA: TGTGCCAGCAGGCGGCCAAGCAAAGAGACCCAGTACTTC
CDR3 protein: CASRRPSKETQYF

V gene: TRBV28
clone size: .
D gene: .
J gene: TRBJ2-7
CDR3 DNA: TGTGCCAGCAGTTTAGGGGGTACAGGGTATGGTGAGCAGTACTTC
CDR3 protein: CASSLGGTGYGEQYF

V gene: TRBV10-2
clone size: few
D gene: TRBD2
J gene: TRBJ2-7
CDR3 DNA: TGCGCCAGCAGCCCCGACAGCGGGAGTTACGAGCAGTACTTC
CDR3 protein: CASSPDSGSYEQYF

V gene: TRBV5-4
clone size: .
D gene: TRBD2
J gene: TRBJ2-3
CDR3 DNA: TGTGCCAGCAGACTAGCGGGAGGGCCTAGCACAGATACGCAGTATTTT
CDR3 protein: CASRLAGGPSTDTQYF

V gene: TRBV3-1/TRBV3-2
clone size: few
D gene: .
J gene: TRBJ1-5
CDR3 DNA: TGTGCCAGCAGCCAAGATGGCGGGAGCCAGCCCCAGCATTTT
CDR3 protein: CASSQDGGSQPQHF

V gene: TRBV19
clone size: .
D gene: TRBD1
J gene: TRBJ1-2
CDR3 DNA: TGTGCCAGTAGTTCGACCGGGACAGGACTCTATGGCTACACCTTC
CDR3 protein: CASSSTGTGLYGYTF

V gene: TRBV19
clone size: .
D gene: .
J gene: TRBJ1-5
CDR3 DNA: TGTGCCAGCACGAGGGGGAACAGCAATCAGCCCCAGCATTTT
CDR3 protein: CASTRGNSNQPQHF

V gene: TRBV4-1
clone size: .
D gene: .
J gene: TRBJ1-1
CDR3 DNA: TGCGCCAGCAGCCCCGAGACAGGCGCAACGAACACTGAAGCTTTCTTT
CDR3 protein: CASSPETGATNTEAFF

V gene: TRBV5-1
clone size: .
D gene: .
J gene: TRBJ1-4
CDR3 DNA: TGCGCCAGCAGCTTGGGGGACTCCGGTGAAAAACTGTTTTTT
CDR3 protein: CASSLGDSGEKLFF

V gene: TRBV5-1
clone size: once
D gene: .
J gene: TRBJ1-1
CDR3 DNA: TGCGCCAGCAGCTTCGACAGTCCCGGGAACACTGAAGCTTTCTTT
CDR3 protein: CASSFDSPGNTEAFF

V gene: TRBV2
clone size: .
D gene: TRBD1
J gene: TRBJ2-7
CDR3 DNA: TGTGCCAGCAGCTACAGGGGGAGCTCCTACGAGCAGTACTTC
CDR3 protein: CASSYRGSSYEQYF

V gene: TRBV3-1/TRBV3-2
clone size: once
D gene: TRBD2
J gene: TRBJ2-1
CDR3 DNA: TGTGCCAGCAGCCAAGGGGGGACACTCGGACTAGCGGGAGGGCGGACTGAGCAGTTCTTC
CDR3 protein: CASSQGGTLGLAGGRTEQFF

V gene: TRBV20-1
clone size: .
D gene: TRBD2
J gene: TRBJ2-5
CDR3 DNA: TGCAGTGCTAGTTTAAGTAGCGGGATTCAAGAGACCCAGTACTTC
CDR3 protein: CSASLSSGIQETQYF

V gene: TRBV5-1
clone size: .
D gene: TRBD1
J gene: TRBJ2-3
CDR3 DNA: TGCGCCAGCAGCTCGGGACAGGGCCGCACAGATACGCAGTATTTT
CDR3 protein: CASSSGQGRTDTQYF

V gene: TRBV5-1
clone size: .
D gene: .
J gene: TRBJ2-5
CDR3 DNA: TGCGCCAGCAGCTCCTACTCTTTGGAGACCCAGTACTTC
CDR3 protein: CASSSYSLETQYF

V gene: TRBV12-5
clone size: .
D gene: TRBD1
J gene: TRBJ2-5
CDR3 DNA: TGTGCTAGTGGTGGCGACAGGGACGATCCGGCGACCCAGTACTTC
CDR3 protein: CASGGDRDDPATQYF

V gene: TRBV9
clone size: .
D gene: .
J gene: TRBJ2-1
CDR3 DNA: TGTGCCAGCAGCGTAAGTTTCGACAGGTACAATGAGCAGTTCTTC
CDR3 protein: CASSVSFDRYNEQFF

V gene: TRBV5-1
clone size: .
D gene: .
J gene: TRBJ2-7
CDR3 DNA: TGCGCCAGCAGCTTCAGCAGGGGTGTTTTGACCTACGAGCAGTACTTC
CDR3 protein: CASSFSRGVLTYEQYF

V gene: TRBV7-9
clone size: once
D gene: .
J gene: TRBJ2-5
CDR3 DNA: TGTGCCAGCACCCAAGGGCGGTGGGAGACCCAGTACTTC
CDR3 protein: CASTQGRWETQYF

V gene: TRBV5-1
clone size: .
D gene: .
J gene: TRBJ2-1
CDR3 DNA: TGCGCCAGCAGCCCGAACAGTGAAAGCCTTAATGAGCAGTTCTTC
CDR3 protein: CASSPNSESLNEQFF

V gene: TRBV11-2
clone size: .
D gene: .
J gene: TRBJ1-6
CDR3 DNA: TGTGCCAGCAGCCTACGATTGACCTATAATTCACCCCTCCACTTT
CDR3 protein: CASSLRLTYNSPLHF

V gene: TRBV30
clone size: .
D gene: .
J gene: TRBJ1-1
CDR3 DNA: TGTGCCTGGAGAGGGAGGGGTTGGAAAAACACTGAAGCTTTCTTT
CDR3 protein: CAWRGRGWKNTEAFF

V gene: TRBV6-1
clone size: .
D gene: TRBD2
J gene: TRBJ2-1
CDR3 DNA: TGTGCCAGCAGTGAAGCGAGTAGCGGGAGGTACAATGAGCAGTTCTTC
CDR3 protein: CASSEASSGRYNEQFF

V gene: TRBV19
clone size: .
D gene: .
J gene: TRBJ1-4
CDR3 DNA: TGTGCCAGTAGTAAAGGGACACCGAATGAAAAACTGTTTTTT
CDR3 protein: CASSKGTPNEKLFF

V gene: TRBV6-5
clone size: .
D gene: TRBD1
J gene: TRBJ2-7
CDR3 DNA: TGTGCCAGCAGATTGGACAGGGCGAGCTACGAGCAGTACTTC
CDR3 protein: CASRLDRASYEQYF

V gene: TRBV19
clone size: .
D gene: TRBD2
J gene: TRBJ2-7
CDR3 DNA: TGTGCCAGTAGTATTTATAGCGGGAGCCACGAGCAGTACTTC
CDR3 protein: CASSIYSGSHEQYF

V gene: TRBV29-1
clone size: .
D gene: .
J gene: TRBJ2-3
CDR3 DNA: TGCAGCGTTGTGGGCGCCAGCACAGATACGCAGTATTTT
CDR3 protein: CSVVGASTDTQYF

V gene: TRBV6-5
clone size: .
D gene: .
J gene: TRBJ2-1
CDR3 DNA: TGTGCCACCAAGGGGCCTAGGGGGAACAATGAGCAGTTCTTC
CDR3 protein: CATKGPRGNNEQFF

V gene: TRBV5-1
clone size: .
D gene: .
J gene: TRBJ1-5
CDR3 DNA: TGCGCCAGCAGACATGGAGGGGTTGACCCGGGAATTTACAATCAGCCCCAGCATTTT
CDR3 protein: CASRHGGVDPGIYNQPQHF

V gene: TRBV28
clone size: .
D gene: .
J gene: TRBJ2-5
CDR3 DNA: TGTGCCAGCACCACAGACGGAAGTACTGGGAGGTCTCCGTACTTC
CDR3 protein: CASTTDGSTGRSPYF

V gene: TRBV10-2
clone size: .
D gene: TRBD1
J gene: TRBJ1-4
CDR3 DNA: TGCGCCAGCCGACAGGGTAGTGAAAAACTGTTTTTT
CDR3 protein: CASRQGSEKLFF

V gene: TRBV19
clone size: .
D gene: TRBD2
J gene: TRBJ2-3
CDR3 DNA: TGTGCCAGTAGTATAATAGCGGGGGTCGCAGATACGCAGTATTTT
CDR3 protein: CASSIIAGVADTQYF

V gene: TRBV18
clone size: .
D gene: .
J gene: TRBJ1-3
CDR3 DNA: TGTGCCAGCTCGCGACAGTCCGTTTTAGGAGGAAACACCATATATTTT
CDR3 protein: CASSRQSVLGGNTIYF

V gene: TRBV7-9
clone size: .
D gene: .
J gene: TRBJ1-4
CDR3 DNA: TGTGCCAGCAGCTTAGGGGAGGTTAGAGAAAAACTGTTTTTT
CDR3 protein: CASSLGEVREKLFF

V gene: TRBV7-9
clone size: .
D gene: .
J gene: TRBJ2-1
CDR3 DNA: TGTGCCAGCACCCAAAACAGGCGTGAGCAGTTCTTC
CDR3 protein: CASTQNRREQFF

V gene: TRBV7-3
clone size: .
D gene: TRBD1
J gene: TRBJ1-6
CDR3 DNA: TGTGCCAGCAGCTTAGAAGGGGGCGTCCATAATTCACCCCTCCACTTT
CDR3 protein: CASSLEGGVHNSPLHF

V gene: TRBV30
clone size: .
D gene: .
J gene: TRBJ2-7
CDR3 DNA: TGTGCCTGGAGTGTAATGGGGGCCTCCTCCTACGAGCAGTACTTC
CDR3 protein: CAWSVMGASSYEQYF

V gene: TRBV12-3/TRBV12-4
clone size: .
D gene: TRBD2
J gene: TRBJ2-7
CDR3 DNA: TGTGCCAGCAGTTTCGGGGGGTACGAGCAGTACTTC
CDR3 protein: CASSFGGYEQYF

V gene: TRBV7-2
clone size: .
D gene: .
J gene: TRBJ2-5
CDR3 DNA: TGTGCCAGCAGCTTAAACCGCGCCGACAGAAGGGGTCCCCAAGAGACCCAGTACTTC
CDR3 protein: CASSLNRADRRGPQETQYF